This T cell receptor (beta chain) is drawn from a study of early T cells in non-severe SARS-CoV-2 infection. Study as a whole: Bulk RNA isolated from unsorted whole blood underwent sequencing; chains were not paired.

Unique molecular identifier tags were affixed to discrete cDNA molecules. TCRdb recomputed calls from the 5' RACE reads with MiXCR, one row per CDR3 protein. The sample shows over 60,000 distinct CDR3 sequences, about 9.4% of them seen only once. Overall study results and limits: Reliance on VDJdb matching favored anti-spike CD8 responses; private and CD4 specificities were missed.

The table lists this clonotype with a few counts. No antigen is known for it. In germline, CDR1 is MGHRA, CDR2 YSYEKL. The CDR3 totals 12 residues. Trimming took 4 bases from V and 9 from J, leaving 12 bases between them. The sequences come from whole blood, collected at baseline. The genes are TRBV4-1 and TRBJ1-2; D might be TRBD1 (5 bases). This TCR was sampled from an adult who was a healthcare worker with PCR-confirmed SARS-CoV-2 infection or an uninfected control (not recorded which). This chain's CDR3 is CASSPLGDRYTF. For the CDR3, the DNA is TGCGCCAGCAGCCCGCTGGGGGATCGCTACACCTTC.